This T cell receptor (beta chain) was observed in a study of Graves' ophthalmopathy and Graves' hyperthyroidism. Overall study findings and caveats: Progression of ophthalmopathy was predicted by the model with roughly 71% sensitivity and roughly 73% specificity.

RNA transcripts provided the template for amplifying TCR beta CDR3 regions. HTBI-primed first-round RT-PCR preceded second-round multiplex PCR. TCRdb re-analysed the multiplex PCR reads in MiXCR, keeping a single row per CDR3 protein. This table has 350,000 to 450,000 distinct CDR3 sequences, under 25% appearing once. CDR3 length: 13 residues. Trimming removed 0 bases from V and 4 bases from J, with 9 bases in between. Germline values: CDR1 GTSNPN, CDR2 SVGIG (reference sequence). In this sample, this clonotype turned up many times. The antigen is not known. PBMCs had their origin in fresh peripheral blood (roughly 11 ml).

Sequencing was carried out using peripheral blood. The gene calls are TRBV30 and TRBJ1-2; D gene unclear. This TCR came from a woman under 30 with stable Graves' hyperthyroidism. Written as DNA, the CDR3 is TGTGCCTGGAGTGTCCCTGGGGTCTATGGCTACACCTTC. This translates into CAWSVPGVYGYTF.